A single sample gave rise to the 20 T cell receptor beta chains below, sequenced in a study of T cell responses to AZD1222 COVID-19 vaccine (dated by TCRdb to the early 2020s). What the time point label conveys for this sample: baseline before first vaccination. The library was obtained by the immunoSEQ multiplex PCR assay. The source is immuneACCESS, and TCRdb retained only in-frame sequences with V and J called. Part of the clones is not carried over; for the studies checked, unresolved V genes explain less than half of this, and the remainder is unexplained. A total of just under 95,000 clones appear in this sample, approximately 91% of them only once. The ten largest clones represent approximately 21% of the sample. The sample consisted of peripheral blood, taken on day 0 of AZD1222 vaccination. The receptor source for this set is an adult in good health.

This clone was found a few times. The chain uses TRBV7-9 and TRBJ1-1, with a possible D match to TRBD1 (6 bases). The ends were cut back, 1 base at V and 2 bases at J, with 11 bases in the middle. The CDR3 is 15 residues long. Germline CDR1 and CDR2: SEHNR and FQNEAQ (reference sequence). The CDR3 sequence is CASSLGGHQNTEAFF. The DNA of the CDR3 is TGTGCCAGCAGCTTAGGGGGACACCAAAACACTGAAGCTTTCTTT.

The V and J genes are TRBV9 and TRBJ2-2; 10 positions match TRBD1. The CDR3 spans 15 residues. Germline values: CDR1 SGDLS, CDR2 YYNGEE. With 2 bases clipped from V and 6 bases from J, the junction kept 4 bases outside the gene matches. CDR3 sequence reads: CASSVRTGGSGELFF. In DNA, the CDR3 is TGTGCCAGCAGCGTTCGGACAGGGGGTTCCGGGGAGCTGTTTTTT. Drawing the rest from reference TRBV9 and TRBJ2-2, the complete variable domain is DSGVTQTPKHLITATGQRVTLRCSPRSGDLSVYWYQQSLDQGLQFLIQYYNGEERAKGNILERFSAQQFPDLHSELNLSSLELGDSALYFCASSVRTGGSGELFFGEGSRLTVL.

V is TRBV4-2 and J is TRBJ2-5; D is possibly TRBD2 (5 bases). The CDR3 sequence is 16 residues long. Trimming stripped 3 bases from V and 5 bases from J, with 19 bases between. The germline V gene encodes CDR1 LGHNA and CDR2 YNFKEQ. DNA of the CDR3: TGTGCCAGCAGCCATCCGGGATCAGATCATGCGGAGACCCAGTACTTC. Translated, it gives CASSHPGSDHAETQYF.

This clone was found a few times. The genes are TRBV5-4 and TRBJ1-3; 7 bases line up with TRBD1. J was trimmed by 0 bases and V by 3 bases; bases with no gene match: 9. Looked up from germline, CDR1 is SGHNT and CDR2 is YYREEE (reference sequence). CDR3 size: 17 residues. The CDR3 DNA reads TGTGCCAGCAGCTGGGGGGGACAGTCGTACTCTGGAAACACCATATATTTT. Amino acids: CASSWGGQSYSGNTIYF.

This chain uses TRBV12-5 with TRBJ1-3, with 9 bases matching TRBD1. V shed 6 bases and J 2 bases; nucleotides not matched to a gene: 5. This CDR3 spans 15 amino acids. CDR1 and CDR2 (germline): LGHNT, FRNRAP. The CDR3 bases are TGTGCTAGTGGGTGGACAGGGGTGACTGGAAACACCATATATTTT. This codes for CASGWTGVTGNTIYF.

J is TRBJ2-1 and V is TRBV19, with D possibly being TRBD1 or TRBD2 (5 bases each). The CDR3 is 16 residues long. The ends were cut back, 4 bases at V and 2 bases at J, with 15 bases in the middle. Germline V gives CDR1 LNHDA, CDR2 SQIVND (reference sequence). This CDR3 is CASSNRDQGPYNEQFF. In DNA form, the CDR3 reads TGTGCCAGTAGTAACCGGGACCAGGGACCCTACAATGAGCAGTTCTTC. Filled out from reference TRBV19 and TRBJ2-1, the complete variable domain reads DGGITQSPKYLFRKEGQNVTLSCEQNLNHDAMYWYRQDPGQGLRLIYYSQIVNDFQKGDIAEGYSVSREKKESFPLTVTSAQKNPTAFYLCASSNRDQGPYNEQFFGPGTRLTVL.

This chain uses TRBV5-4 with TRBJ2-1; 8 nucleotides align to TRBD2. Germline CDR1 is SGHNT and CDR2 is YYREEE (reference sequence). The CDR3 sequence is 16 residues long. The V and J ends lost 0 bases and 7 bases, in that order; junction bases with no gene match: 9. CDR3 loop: CASSLAAGTRVNEQFF. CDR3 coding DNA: TGTGCCAGCAGCTTGGCGGCGGGGACTAGGGTAAATGAGCAGTTCTTC.

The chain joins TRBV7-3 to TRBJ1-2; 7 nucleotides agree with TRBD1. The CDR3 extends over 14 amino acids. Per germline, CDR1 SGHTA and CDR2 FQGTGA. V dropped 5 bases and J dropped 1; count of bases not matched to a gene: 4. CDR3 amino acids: CASSRDRFNYGYTF. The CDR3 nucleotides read TGTGCCAGCAGCAGGGACAGATTTAACTATGGCTACACCTTC.

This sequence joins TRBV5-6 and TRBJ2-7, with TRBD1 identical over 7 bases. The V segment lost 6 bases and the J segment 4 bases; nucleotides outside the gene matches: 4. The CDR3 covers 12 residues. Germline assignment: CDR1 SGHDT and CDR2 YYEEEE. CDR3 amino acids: CASNKQGYEQYF. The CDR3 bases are TGTGCCAGCAACAAACAGGGGTACGAGCAGTACTTC.

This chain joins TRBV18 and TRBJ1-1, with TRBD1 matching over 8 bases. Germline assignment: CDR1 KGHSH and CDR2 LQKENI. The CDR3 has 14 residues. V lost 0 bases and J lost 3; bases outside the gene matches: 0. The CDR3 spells CASSPPTGDTEAFF. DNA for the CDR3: TGTGCCAGCTCACCACCGACAGGGGACACTGAAGCTTTCTTT.

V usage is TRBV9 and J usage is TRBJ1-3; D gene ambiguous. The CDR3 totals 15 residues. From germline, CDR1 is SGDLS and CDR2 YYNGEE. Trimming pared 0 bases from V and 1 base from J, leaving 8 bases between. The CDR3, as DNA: TGTGCCAGCAGCGTAGAAGGTTCTTCTGGAAACACCATATATTTT. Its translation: CASSVEGSSGNTIYF.

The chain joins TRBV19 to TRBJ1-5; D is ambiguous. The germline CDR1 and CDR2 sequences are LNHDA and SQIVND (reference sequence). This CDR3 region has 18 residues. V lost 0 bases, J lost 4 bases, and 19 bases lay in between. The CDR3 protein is CASSIEPLTNTINQPQHF. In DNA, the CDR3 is TGTGCCAGTAGTATAGAGCCCCTGACAAATACAATTAATCAGCCCCAGCATTTT.

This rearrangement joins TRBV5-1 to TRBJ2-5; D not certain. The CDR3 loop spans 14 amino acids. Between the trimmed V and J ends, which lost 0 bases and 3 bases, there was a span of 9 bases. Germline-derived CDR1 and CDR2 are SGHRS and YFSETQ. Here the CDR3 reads CASSLGREKETQYF. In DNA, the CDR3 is TGCGCCAGCAGCTTGGGGCGTGAAAAAGAGACCCAGTACTTC. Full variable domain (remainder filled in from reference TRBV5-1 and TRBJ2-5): KAGVTQTPRYLIKTRGQQVTLSCSPISGHRSVSWYQQTPGQGLQFLFEYFSETQRNKGNFPGRFSGRQFSNSRSEMNVSTLELGDSALYLCASSLGREKETQYFGPGTRLLVL.

The CDR3 here is CASSLLLQTAGANVLTF. In DNA, the CDR3 is TGTGCCAGCAGCTTACTACTTCAGACAGCTGGGGCCAACGTCCTGACTTTC. This chain uses TRBV7-9 with TRBJ2-6; a weak D match, TRBD1 (5 bases). This CDR3 region has 17 residues. V dropped 2 bases and J dropped 2 bases, with 13 bases sitting between them. Germline CDR1 SEHNR, CDR2 FQNEAQ (reference sequence). Based on the CDR3 plus reference TRBV7-9 and TRBJ2-6, the full variable domain is DTGVSQNPRHKITKRGQNVTFRCDPISEHNRLYWYRQTLGQGPEFLTYFQNEAQLEKSRLLSDRFSAERPKGSFSTLEIQRTEQGDSAMYLCASSLLLQTAGANVLTFGAGSRLTVL.

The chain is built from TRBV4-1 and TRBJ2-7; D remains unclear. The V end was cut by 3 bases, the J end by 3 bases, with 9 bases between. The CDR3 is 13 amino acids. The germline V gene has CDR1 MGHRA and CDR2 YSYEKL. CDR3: CASSQSSFYEQYF. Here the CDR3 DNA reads TGCGCCAGCAGCCAGAGCAGCTTCTACGAGCAGTACTTC.

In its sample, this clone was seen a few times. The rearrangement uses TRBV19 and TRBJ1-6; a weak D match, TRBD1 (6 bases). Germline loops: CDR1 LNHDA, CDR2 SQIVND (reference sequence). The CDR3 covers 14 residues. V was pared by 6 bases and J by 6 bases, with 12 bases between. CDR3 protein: CASSERDTNSPLHF. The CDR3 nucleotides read TGTGCCAGTAGCGAGCGGGACACTAATTCACCCCTCCACTTT. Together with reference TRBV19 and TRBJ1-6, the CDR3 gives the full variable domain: DGGITQSPKYLFRKEGQNVTLSCEQNLNHDAMYWYRQDPGQGLRLIYYSQIVNDFQKGDIAEGYSVSREKKESFPLTVTSAQKNPTAFYLCASSERDTNSPLHFGNGTRLTVT.

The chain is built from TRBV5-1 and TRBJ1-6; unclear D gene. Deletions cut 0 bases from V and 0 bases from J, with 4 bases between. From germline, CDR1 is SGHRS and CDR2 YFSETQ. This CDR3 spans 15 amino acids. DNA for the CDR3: TGCGCCAGCAGCTTGGAAAGCTCCTATAATTCACCCCTCCACTTT. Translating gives CASSLESSYNSPLHF.

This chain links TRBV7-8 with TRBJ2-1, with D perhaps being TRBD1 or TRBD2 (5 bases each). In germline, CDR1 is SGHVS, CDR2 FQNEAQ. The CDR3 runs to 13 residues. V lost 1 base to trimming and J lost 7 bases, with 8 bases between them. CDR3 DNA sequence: TGTGCCAGCAGCTTAGAATGGGGGAATGAGCAGTTCTTC. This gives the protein CASSLEWGNEQFF.

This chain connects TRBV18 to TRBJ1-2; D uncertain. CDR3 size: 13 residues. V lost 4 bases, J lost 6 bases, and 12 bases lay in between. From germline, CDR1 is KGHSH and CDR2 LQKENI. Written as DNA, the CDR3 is TGTGCCAGCTCACAAGGGCAGAACAATGGCTACACCTTC. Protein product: CASSQGQNNGYTF.

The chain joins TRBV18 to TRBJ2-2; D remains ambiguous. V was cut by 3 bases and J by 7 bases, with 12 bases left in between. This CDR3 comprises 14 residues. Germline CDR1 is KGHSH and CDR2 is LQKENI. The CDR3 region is CASSPPAAGGELFF. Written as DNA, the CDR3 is TGTGCCAGCTCACCGCCGGCGGCCGGCGGGGAGCTGTTTTTT.